The 25 T cell receptor beta chains below were found in one sample sequenced in a study of blood T cell repertoires in COVID-19. Assay: immunoSEQ multiplex PCR; the TCRdb copy retains only in-frame clones and omits some. The sample carries 100,000 to 150,000 clones, 82% recorded once. Sequenced: peripheral blood. The receptors were gathered from a woman in her seventies with acute or convalescent COVID-19.

The table lists this clone with a few counts. The rearrangement links TRBV24-1 to TRBJ1-2; 9 bases match TRBD1. CDR3 length equals 14 residues. The germline V gene has CDR1 KGHDR and CDR2 SFDVKD. The V and J ends lost 7 bases and 7 bases, in that order; junction bases with no gene match: 9. The CDR3 sequence is CATRETGQGGGYTF. The CDR3, as DNA: TGTGCCACCAGAGAGACGGGACAGGGCGGTGGCTACACCTTC.

The rearrangement uses TRBV18 and TRBJ1-6; 10 bases agree with TRBD1. Germline CDR1 and CDR2: KGHSH and LQKENI. V was clipped by 4 bases and J by 10 bases; unmatched bases: 4. CDR3 length: 14 amino acids. CDR3 residues: CASSRGTGESPLHF. CDR3 coding DNA: TGTGCCAGCTCACGAGGGACAGGGGAGTCACCCCTCCACTTT.

There are a few counts of this clone. V is TRBV7-2 and J is TRBJ1-1, with D unresolved. Germline-derived CDR1 and CDR2 are SGHTA and FQGNSA. The CDR3 contains 14 residues. Trimming left V 1 base short and J 4 bases short, with 10 bases between. CDR3 sequence reads: CASSLDRSSTEAFF. CDR3 nucleotide sequence: TGTGCCAGCAGCTTAGACCGAAGTAGCACTGAAGCTTTCTTT.

V and J are TRBV10-3 and TRBJ2-7, with D possibly TRBD1 on 6 matching bases. V was trimmed by 0 bases and J by 0 bases, leaving 6 bases between them. The germline V gene has CDR1 ENHRY and CDR2 SYGVKD. CDR3 length: 14 residues. CDR3 sequence (DNA): TGTGCCATCAGTGAGTCGGGACACTCCTACGAGCAGTACTTC. Translating it yields CAISESGHSYEQYF.

The chain recombines TRBV11-3 with TRBJ1-1; possibly TRBD1 for D (6 bases). The V gene lost 1 base and the J gene lost 1 base, with 10 bases spanning the gap. CDR1 is SGHNT and CDR2 is YENEEA in the germline V gene. The CDR3 length is 15 residues. In DNA form, the CDR3 reads TGTGCCAGCAGCTTAGGGGGGCGTCAGAACACTGAAGCTTTCTTT. Protein product: CASSLGGRQNTEAFF.

CDR3 loop: CASSAVTGTSVSEQFF. The CDR3 bases are TGTGCCAGCAGCGCCGTCACCGGGACTAGCGTTAGTGAGCAGTTCTTC. J is TRBJ2-1 and V is TRBV7-6; 10 nucleotides agree with TRBD2. The CDR3 extends over 16 amino acids. CDR1 SGHVS and CDR2 FNYEAQ come from the germline V gene. J lost 9 bases, V lost 5 bases, and 13 bases had no gene match. The full variable domain, completed using reference TRBV7-6 and TRBJ2-1, is GAGVSQSPRYKVTKRGQDVALRCDPISGHVSLYWYRQALGQGPEFLTYFNYEAQQDKSGLPNDRFSAERPEGSISTLTIQRTEQRDSAMYRCASSAVTGTSVSEQFFGPGTRLTVL.

The chain couples TRBV18 to TRBJ2-2, with 8 bases aligning to TRBD2. V trimming: 3 bases; J trimming: 6 bases; junction bases outside the gene matches: 9. Germline assignment: CDR1 KGHSH and CDR2 LQKENI. The CDR3 has 16 amino acids. In DNA, the CDR3 is TGTGCCAGCTCACCTGAGAGACTAGCGTTGGCCGGGGAGCTGTTTTTT. Translating it yields CASSPERLALAGELFF.

The CDR3 loop is CASSKLDTQYF. The DNA of the CDR3 is TGTGCCAGCAGTAAGCTGGATACGCAGTATTTT. The V call is TRBV11-2, the J call TRBJ2-3; no definite D call. This CDR3 has 11 residues. V was clipped by 6 bases and J by 6 bases, with 7 bases between them. CDR1 and CDR2 (germline): SGHAT, FQNNGV.

The gene calls are TRBV14 and TRBJ1-1; D uncertain. Per germline, CDR1 SGHDN and CDR2 FVKESK. V lost 0 bases and J 7 bases, leaving 9 bases between the germline ends. The CDR3 runs to 13 residues. Here the CDR3 reads CASSQDLPGEAFF. The DNA of the CDR3 is TGTGCCAGCAGCCAAGATCTGCCAGGTGAAGCTTTCTTT.

This clone has a handful of counts. This chain connects TRBV7-2 to TRBJ2-1, with a tentative D call TRBD2 (7 bases). V lost 1 base, J lost 2 bases, and 12 bases lay in between. In germline, CDR1 is SGHTA, CDR2 FQGNSA. This CDR3 is 16 amino acids long. The CDR3 nucleotides are TGTGCCAGCAGCTTAGGAGGGGGGGGGACCTACAATGAGCAGTTCTTC. It specifies CASSLGGGGTYNEQFF.

The V gene is TRBV7-8, the J gene TRBJ2-7; 8 positions agree with TRBD1. Germline V lookup: CDR1 SGHVS, CDR2 FQNEAQ. CDR3 length equals 14 residues. V dropped 3 bases and J dropped 4; count of bases not matched to a gene: 5. CDR3: CASSFRTGTYEQYV. CDR3 DNA: TGTGCCAGCAGCTTCCGGACAGGGACATACGAGCAGTACGTC.

The chain combines TRBV7-2 with TRBJ2-1; TRBD2 matches at 9 bases. Per the germline V gene, CDR1 is SGHTA and CDR2 is FQGNSA. The CDR3 sequence is 15 residues long. V dropped 6 bases and J dropped 8; count of bases not matched to a gene: 11. CDR3 sequence reads: CASRVFAGGIDEQFF. The CDR3 DNA is TGTGCCAGCAGAGTATTCGCGGGGGGGATCGATGAGCAGTTCTTC.

This clone appeared a few times. The chain links TRBV5-4 to TRBJ2-7, with 8 positions matching TRBD1. From germline, CDR1 is SGHNT and CDR2 YYREEE (reference sequence). The CDR3 sequence is 13 residues long. V dropped 3 bases and J dropped 3; count of bases not matched to a gene: 2. The CDR3 region has the DNA TGTGCCAGCAGCTCAGGACAGGGCTACGAGCAGTACTTC. Its translation: CASSSGQGYEQYF.

This clone showed up just once. V gene TRBV7-2 combines with J gene TRBJ2-5; D might be TRBD2 (7 bases). V dropped 5 bases and J dropped 7 bases, with 17 bases sitting between them. CDR3 length: 14 residues. CDR1 is SGHTA and CDR2 is FQGNSA in the germline V gene. The CDR3 is CASSPTRGGGTQYF. The CDR3 DNA is TGTGCCAGCAGCCCTACTCGAGGGGGGGGGACCCAGTACTTC.

CDR3: CATRLAGSTDTQYF. CDR3 in DNA: TGTGCCACTCGACTAGCGGGGAGCACAGATACGCAGTATTTT. The chain combines TRBV19 with TRBJ2-3; 11 bases are a match to TRBD2. CDR3 length equals 14 residues. CDR1 LNHDA and CDR2 SQIVND come from the germline V gene (reference sequence). The trim removed 10 bases at V and 0 bases at J, leaving 3 bases unmatched.

The chain couples TRBV7-2 to TRBJ2-7; TRBD1 agrees at 8 bases. V was pared by 1 base and J by 3 bases, with 2 bases of the junction left unmatched. CDR1 is SGHTA and CDR2 is FQGNSA in the germline V gene. The CDR3 is 14 amino acids. The CDR3 spells CASSLEQGVYEQYV. The CDR3, as DNA: TGTGCCAGCAGCTTAGAACAGGGGGTCTACGAGCAGTACGTC.

The sample holds one count of this clone. J is TRBJ2-2 and V is TRBV7-2; possible D gene TRBD1, 6 bases. The CDR3 extends over 15 amino acids. From germline, CDR1 is SGHTA and CDR2 FQGNSA. With 5 bases removed from V and 4 bases from J, the gap between germline ends came to 14 bases. The CDR3 DNA reads as TGTGCCAGCAGCCCGTACAGGGCCGGCACCGGGGAGCTGTTTTTT. It translates to CASSPYRAGTGELFF.

V usage is TRBV7-2 and J usage is TRBJ2-3; 11 bases agree with TRBD2. Germline V gene data show CDR1 as SGHTA and CDR2 as FQGNSA. This CDR3 contains 15 residues. The trim removed 5 bases at V and 3 bases at J, leaving 4 bases unmatched. The CDR3 protein is CASSKTSGGTDTQYF. The CDR3 DNA is TGTGCCAGCAGCAAAACTAGCGGGGGTACAGATACGCAGTATTTT.

V usage is TRBV28 and J usage is TRBJ2-6, with D possibly matching TRBD1 (6 bases). V lost 8 bases, J lost 0 bases, and 11 bases lay in between. CDR3 length: 15 residues. Germline V CDR1 and CDR2: MDHEN, SYDVKM. The chain's CDR3 is CASRTGSSGANVLTF. The CDR3 coding sequence is TGTGCCAGCCGAACAGGGTCCTCTGGGGCCAACGTCCTGACTTTC.

The chain has TRBV11-2 and TRBJ2-1; 13 bases agree with TRBD2. The CDR3 runs to 15 residues. Germline V gene sequence: CDR1 SGHAT, CDR2 FQNNGV. The V segment lost 5 bases and the J segment 6 bases; nucleotides outside the gene matches: 4. The CDR3, as DNA: TGTGCCAGCAGCCAACTAGCGGGGGGGAGCAATGAGCAGTTCTTC. This gives the protein CASSQLAGGSNEQFF.

The chain employs TRBV5-1 and TRBJ2-3; D remains unclear. V lost 5 bases, J lost 3 bases, and 10 bases lay in between. Per germline, CDR1 SGHRS and CDR2 YFSETQ. The CDR3 has 13 residues. The CDR3 sequence: CASRLRETDTQYF. The CDR3 coding sequence is TGCGCCAGCAGGCTAAGAGAAACAGATACGCAGTATTTT.

The chain uses TRBV18 and TRBJ2-5, with no clear D. The V end lost 1 base, the J end lost 1 base, and 7 bases lay between the germline ends. Germline loops: CDR1 KGHSH, CDR2 LQKENI. The CDR3 is 14 residues long. CDR3 nucleotide sequence: TGTGCCAGCTCACCACTTGTCGGCCAAGAGACCCAGTACTTC. Its protein is CASSPLVGQETQYF.

The chain is built from TRBV15 and TRBJ1-4; no clear D gene. This CDR3 has 15 amino acids. Germline V gene data show CDR1 as LNHNV and CDR2 as YYDKDF (reference sequence). V was clipped by 0 bases and J by 14 bases, with 19 bases between them. CDR3 bases: TGTGCCACCAGCAGAGATTATGGCTTCAACCCGTGGCTGTTTTTT. It specifies CATSRDYGFNPWLFF. Drawing the rest from reference TRBV15 and TRBJ1-4, the complete variable domain is DAMVIQNPRYQVTQFGKPVTLSCSQTLNHNVMYWYQQKSSQAPKLLFHYYDKDFNNEADTPDNFQSRRPNTSFCFLDIRSPGLGDTAMYLCATSRDYGFNPWLFFGSGTQLSVL.

The chain recombines TRBV12-3 or TRBV12-4 with TRBJ2-7; no clear D gene. V lost 6 bases and J lost 6, with 12 bases in between. The CDR3 loop spans 12 amino acids. CDR3 bases: TGTGCCAGCAGCCTCGGTATTGGCGAGCAGTACTTC. The encoded protein is CASSLGIGEQYF.

In this sample, this clone turned up once. The J gene is TRBJ1-2, the V gene TRBV4-3; 11 positions match TRBD1. With 2 bases clipped from V and 6 bases from J, the junction kept 5 bases outside the gene matches. The germline V gene encodes CDR1 LGHNA and CDR2 YSLEER. The CDR3 length is 15 residues. CDR3 loop: CASSQHPGQGDGYTF. The CDR3, as DNA: TGCGCCAGCAGCCAACACCCGGGACAGGGGGATGGCTACACCTTC.